Shown below are 5 T cell receptor beta chains from a single sample sequenced in a study of cytomegalovirus exposure and HLA in healthy donors. Produced via immunoSEQ multiplex PCR; TCRdb's table is partial and in-frame only. The profile shows roughly 140,000 clones, 85% to 90% of them singletons. The sequenced sample consisted of PBMCs. These receptors originate from a woman aged 18-30 years in good health and CMV-seropositive.

CDR3 protein: CASSPPTGGFDIQYF. In nucleotides, the CDR3 is TGCGCCAGCAGCCCCCCGACAGGGGGTTTTGACATTCAGTACTTC. The chain is built from TRBV5-1 and TRBJ2-4; 9 bases fit TRBD1. Germline V gene sequence: CDR1 SGHRS, CDR2 YFSETQ. The CDR3 has 15 amino acids. Trimming took 4 bases from V and 8 from J; bases not matched to a gene: 10. The full variable domain, completed using reference TRBV5-1 and TRBJ2-4, is KAGVTQTPRYLIKTRGQQVTLSCSPISGHRSVSWYQQTPGQGLQFLFEYFSETQRNKGNFPGRFSGRQFSNSRSEMNVSTLELGDSALYLCASSPPTGGFDIQYFGAGTRLSVL.

V and J are TRBV7-2 and TRBJ2-3; D possibly corresponds to TRBD2 (6 bases). Per the germline V gene, CDR1 is SGHTA and CDR2 is FQGNSA. The CDR3 spans 15 residues. V lost 2 bases, J lost 1 base, and 10 bases lay in between. Here the CDR3 reads CASSLSTSRTDTQYF. The CDR3 region has the DNA TGTGCCAGCAGCTTAAGCACTAGCCGCACAGATACGCAGTATTTT.

The chain combines TRBV6-5 with TRBJ2-7; a possible D gene is TRBD2 (6 bases). Germline V gene lookup returns CDR1 MNHEY and CDR2 SVGAGI. The CDR3 is made up of 12 amino acids. Trimming left V 5 bases short and J 6 bases short, with 11 bases between. Here the CDR3 reads CASSPGLTEQYF. The CDR3, as DNA: TGTGCCAGCAGTCCGGGACTCACCGAGCAGTACTTC.

The rearrangement links TRBV7-9 to TRBJ1-1, with D perhaps matching TRBD1 (6 bases). Deletions cut 5 bases from V and 2 bases from J, with 18 bases between. From germline, CDR1 is SEHNR and CDR2 FQNEAQ (reference sequence). The CDR3 extends over 16 amino acids. Written as DNA, the CDR3 is TGTGCCAGCAGCAACCTCGGGGGGCGGAAAAACACTGAAGCTTTCTTT. The encoded protein is CASSNLGGRKNTEAFF.

The V call is TRBV27, the J call TRBJ1-4, with 11 bases aligning to TRBD1. The junction had 5 bases not matched to a gene; V was cut back by 6 bases and J by 5 bases. CDR1 is MNHEY and CDR2 is SMNVEV in the germline V gene (reference sequence). There are 15 residues in the CDR3. The CDR3 nucleotides read TGTGCCAGCAGCCTCCGGGACAGGGGGAATGAAAAACTGTTTTTT. Residues: CASSLRDRGNEKLFF.